The rows below give T cell receptor beta chains drawn from one sample of a study of vaccination and CD4 T cells after COVID-19. One entry per CDR3 protein results from TCRdb running MiXCR on the PCR reads. The table includes 25,000 or so distinct CDR3 sequences, around 53% detected once. Material: CD4+ T cells from blood, obtained before SARS-CoV-2 vaccination. The receptors here all came from a human donor who had recovered from COVID-19. The CDR3 runs from the conserved cysteine through the conserved F or W. The D gene is left open where the match is weak. Expanded clones get a size class; other rows say once, few or many, or leave the size out.

d_call j_call v_call clone_size cdr3_nt cdr3_aa
TRBD2 TRBJ2-7 TRBV20-1 NA TGCAGTACTAGTCCAGCGGGAGCCCCCTACGAGCAGTACTTC CSTSPAGAPYEQYF
NA TRBJ2-3 TRBV24-1 few TGTGCCACCAGTGATAAAGGTGCCACAGATACGCAGTATTTT CATSDKGATDTQYF
NA TRBJ1-2 TRBV5-1 NA TGCGCCAGCAGCTTGAGTACAGCTCACTATGGCTACACCTTC CASSLSTAHYGYTF
TRBD1 TRBJ2-5 TRBV29-1 NA TGCAGCGGAACCCGGGACAGGGCGTACAAGACCCAGTACTTC CSGTRDRAYKTQYF
NA TRBJ1-5 TRBV7-9 NA TGTGCCAGCAGCTTATATGATAGCAATCAGCCCCAGCATTTT CASSLYDSNQPQHF
TRBD1 TRBJ1-5 TRBV6-1 NA TGTGCCAGCGGGGGACAGGGGGCGGGTCAGCCCCAGCATTTT CASGGQGAGQPQHF
NA TRBJ2-7 TRBV15 NA TGTGCCACCAGAGCTCGGATAGAGTCCTACGAGCAGTACTTC CATRARIESYEQYF
TRBD2 TRBJ2-3 TRBV10-3 NA TGTGCCATCAGCTTCAGTGAGGCGGGAGGGCGGGATACGCAGTATTTT CAISFSEAGGRDTQYF
TRBD2 TRBJ2-1 TRBV6-2/TRBV6-3 few TGTGCCAGCAGTTACACCCGGGGCGGGAGTTGGGATGAGCAGTTCTTC CASSYTRGGSWDEQFF
NA TRBJ1-1 TRBV5-6 NA TGTGCCAGCAGCCAAAACACAGGGTGGGGCACTGAAGCTTTCTTT CASSQNTGWGTEAFF
TRBD1 TRBJ2-3 TRBV27 NA TGTGCCAGCATTACACAGGGGTATACGCAGTATTTT CASITQGYTQYF
NA TRBJ1-5 TRBV19 NA TGTGCCAGTAGTGGCTGGGACGGGAGGAATCAGCCCCAGCATTTT CASSGWDGRNQPQHF
NA TRBJ2-5 TRBV25-1 NA TGTGCCAGCAGCCGAAATATGGAGACCCAGTACTTC CASSRNMETQYF
NA TRBJ1-3 TRBV6-1 NA TGTGCCAGCATTGACAGAGCAGGAAACACCATATATTTT CASIDRAGNTIYF
NA TRBJ2-7 TRBV6-1 few TGTGCCAGCAGTGAACGCCCTTCTAGGGGGGCCGAGCAGTACTTC CASSERPSRGAEQYF
NA TRBJ2-1 TRBV6-1 NA TGTGCCAGCAGTGAAGATTGGGGGAGTACCCACAATGAGCAGTTCTTC CASSEDWGSTHNEQFF
NA TRBJ2-3 TRBV7-2 NA TGTGCCAGCAGTCAACCCGGGATACCGCAGTATTTT CASSQPGIPQYF
TRBD1 TRBJ2-2 TRBV6-1 few TGTGCCAGCAGTGTTCAGGGGGCGAACACCGGGGAGCTGTTTTTT CASSVQGANTGELFF
TRBD2 TRBJ2-7 TRBV10-3 NA TGTGCCATCAGTGGGACAAGGACTAGCACAGCCTACGAGCAGTACTTC CAISGTRTSTAYEQYF
TRBD2 TRBJ2-3 TRBV20-1 NA TGCAGTGCCACTAGCGGGGGGTACACAGATACGCAGTATTTT CSATSGGYTDTQYF
NA TRBJ2-2 TRBV7-3 NA TGTGCCAGCAGCTTAGACGGGAACACCGGGGAGCTGTTTTTT CASSLDGNTGELFF
TRBD1 TRBJ2-3 TRBV6-1 NA TGTGCCAGTCCCGGGGACAGGGTGTGGGCAGATACGCAGTATTTT CASPGDRVWADTQYF
NA TRBJ1-6 TRBV4-1 NA TGCGCCGGCAGCCAAGAAGTGGCGGGGGCGCCTAGTAATTCACCCCTCCACTTT CAGSQEVAGAPSNSPLHF
NA TRBJ1-6 TRBV2 NA TGTGCCAGCAGTGAAAGGCGGCCACAAAATTCACCCCTCCACTTT CASSERRPQNSPLHF
NA TRBJ2-2 TRBV27 few TGTGCCAGCAGTTTTAGGGGGGCGGACACCGGGGAGCTGTTTTTT CASSFRGADTGELFF
NA TRBJ2-7 TRBV20-1 NA TGCAGTGCAGAGGCTAGGAGTTGGGACGAGCAGTACTTC CSAEARSWDEQYF
TRBD2 TRBJ2-3 TRBV30 NA TGTGCCTGGACTAGCGGTTACACAGATACGCAGTATTTT CAWTSGYTDTQYF
TRBD1 TRBJ1-5 TRBV2 NA TGTGCCAGCACCGGACAGGGAGATCAGCCCCAGCATTTT CASTGQGDQPQHF
NA TRBJ2-3 TRBV7-9 NA TGTGCCAGCAGCGAAAGCACAGATACGCAGTATTTT CASSESTDTQYF
NA TRBJ1-2 TRBV30 NA TGTGCCTGGAGTGGCGCCTATGGCTACACCTTC CAWSGAYGYTF
NA TRBJ1-2 TRBV1 few TGCACCAGCAGCCAATATTACCTCGGGACGCCCAACTATGGCTACACCTTC CTSSQYYLGTPNYGYTF
NA TRBJ2-2 TRBV29-1 few TGCAGCGTCCCAAGGTCCGGAGCCACCGGGGAGCTGTTTTTT CSVPRSGATGELFF
TRBD1 TRBJ2-1 TRBV7-7 NA TGTGCTAGCAGCCCCATAGGACAGGGGATGAATGAGCAGTTCTTC CASSPIGQGMNEQFF
NA TRBJ2-7 TRBV2 few TGTGCCAGCAGTAGGACAGCGAGCTCCTACGAGCAGTACTTC CASSRTASSYEQYF
NA TRBJ2-5 TRBV2 few TGTGCCAGCAGCGCCCCCCAAGAGACCCAGTACTTC CASSAPQETQYF
NA TRBJ2-3 TRBV7-3 NA TGTGCCAGCAGCTTAATTATGACAGATACGCAGTATTTT CASSLIMTDTQYF
TRBD2 TRBJ2-7 TRBV5-1 few TGCGCCAGCAGCATAGGGTTAATCGCGGGAGTTGGAAACGAGCAGTACTTC CASSIGLIAGVGNEQYF
NA TRBJ2-3 TRBV20-1 NA TGCAGTGCTAGGCCCTACTCAGCAGATACGCAGTATTTT CSARPYSADTQYF
NA TRBJ2-1 TRBV11-1 NA TGTGCCAGCAGCTTATTCGAGGAGCAGTTCTTC CASSLFEEQFF
TRBD2 TRBJ2-3 TRBV7-3 NA TGTGCCAGCAGCGAAGGCCTAGCGGGGGCCACAGATACGCAGTATTTT CASSEGLAGATDTQYF
TRBD1 TRBJ1-2 TRBV18 NA TGTGCCAGCTCACCTACCTTGACAGGGGACTATGGCTACACCTTC CASSPTLTGDYGYTF
NA TRBJ2-7 TRBV19 NA TGTGCCAGTAGTATTGCCGCAACTTGGAGCTCCTACGAGCAGTACTTC CASSIAATWSSYEQYF
TRBD2 TRBJ2-4 TRBV5-4 NA TGTGCCAGCAGCTTGGCGGGTAGCGGGGGCCCCAAAAACATTCAGTACTTC CASSLAGSGGPKNIQYF
TRBD2 TRBJ2-3 TRBV7-3 NA TGTGCCAGCAGCTTAACTAGCGGGAGTAAAGATACGCAGTATTTT CASSLTSGSKDTQYF
NA TRBJ1-2 TRBV7-6 few TGTGCCAGCAGCGCCTCCGTGGAGGCTGGCTATGGCTACACCTTC CASSASVEAGYGYTF
TRBD2 TRBJ2-1 TRBV19 NA TGTGCCAGTAGTATTGAGGCTAGCGGCCACAATGAGCAGTTCTTC CASSIEASGHNEQFF
TRBD1 TRBJ2-7 TRBV10-2 once TGCGCCAGCAGAGACCGGACAGGGGTAGGCGAGCAGTACTTC CASRDRTGVGEQYF
NA TRBJ2-7 TRBV6-2/TRBV6-3 NA TGTGCCAGCAGTCGAACCGAGAGCGAGCAGTACTTC CASSRTESEQYF
TRBD2 TRBJ2-3 TRBV20-1 few TGCAGTGCTAGAGTGCTAGCGGGAGGGTTGAGAGATACGCAGTATTTT CSARVLAGGLRDTQYF
TRBD2 TRBJ2-5 TRBV20-1 NA TGCAGCGGGGAGCGGGAGGGCTTGGAGACCCAGTACTTC CSGEREGLETQYF